Listed below are T cell receptor beta chains from one sample, sequenced in a study of blood T cell repertoires in COVID-19. Assay: immunoSEQ multiplex PCR; the TCRdb copy retains only in-frame clones and omits some. The table lists about 180,000 clones, approximately 80% of them singletons, with 2.5% to 3.5% in the top ten. The sequenced sample consisted of peripheral blood. These receptors all stem from a woman aged 55-70 years with acute or convalescent COVID-19. The CDR3 runs from the conserved cysteine through the conserved F or W. The order of the fields is CDR3 DNA, CDR3 protein, D gene, clone size, V gene, J gene. A D gene is named only where the DNA matches it firmly. A row's size may be missing; if present it is once, few, many or a size class.

CDR3 DNA: TGCGCCAGCAGTGCCACTCTAGCGGGGGCCACAGATACGCAGTATTTT
CDR3 protein: CASSATLAGATDTQYF
D gene: TRBD2
clone size: -
V gene: TRBV10-1
J gene: TRBJ2-3

CDR3 DNA: TGTGCCAGCAGCCGGGGACAGAACCCGCTCGATACGCAGTATTTT
CDR3 protein: CASSRGQNPLDTQYF
D gene: TRBD1
clone size: -
V gene: TRBV3-1/TRBV3-2
J gene: TRBJ2-3

CDR3 DNA: TGTGCCAGCAGTAAGGGACAGGGAATGAACACTGAAGCTTTCTTT
CDR3 protein: CASSKGQGMNTEAFF
D gene: TRBD1
clone size: -
V gene: TRBV6-5
J gene: TRBJ1-1

CDR3 DNA: TGTGCCAGCAGTTTATTTACAGTCGCCAAAAACATTCAGTACTTC
CDR3 protein: CASSLFTVAKNIQYF
D gene: -
clone size: -
V gene: TRBV28
J gene: TRBJ2-4

CDR3 DNA: TGTGCCAGCAGTGACTTACAGGGGAGAGGCTACACCTTC
CDR3 protein: CASSDLQGRGYTF
D gene: TRBD1
clone size: -
V gene: TRBV6-4
J gene: TRBJ1-2

CDR3 DNA: TGTGCCAGCAGTTACTTTGAAGCGCCGAACACCGGGGAGCTGTTTTTT
CDR3 protein: CASSYFEAPNTGELFF
D gene: -
clone size: -
V gene: TRBV6-6
J gene: TRBJ2-2

CDR3 DNA: TGTGCCAGCAGCTCGGGACAGGGACCGAACACTGAAGCTTTCTTT
CDR3 protein: CASSSGQGPNTEAFF
D gene: TRBD1
clone size: -
V gene: TRBV5-8
J gene: TRBJ1-1

CDR3 DNA: TGTGCCAGCAGCCCGGGGACTAGCGGAGAGACCCAGTACTTC
CDR3 protein: CASSPGTSGETQYF
D gene: TRBD2
clone size: -
V gene: TRBV7-2
J gene: TRBJ2-5

CDR3 DNA: TGTGCCAGCTTGCGGGGGAACACCGGGGAGCTGTTTTTT
CDR3 protein: CASLRGNTGELFF
D gene: -
clone size: few
V gene: TRBV28
J gene: TRBJ2-2

CDR3 DNA: TGTGCCAGCAGTAACAGGGGGAGGTACGAGCAGTACTTC
CDR3 protein: CASSNRGRYEQYF
D gene: TRBD1
clone size: -
V gene: TRBV6-5
J gene: TRBJ2-7

CDR3 DNA: TGTGCCAGCTCACAAGACAGGGAGCGAACTTGGGGAAACACCATATATTTT
CDR3 protein: CASSQDRERTWGNTIYF
D gene: TRBD1
clone size: -
V gene: TRBV18
J gene: TRBJ1-3

CDR3 DNA: TGTGCCAGCAGCGGCGGAGTTCTCCAACTCGGCTATGGCTACACCTTC
CDR3 protein: CASSGGVLQLGYGYTF
D gene: -
clone size: -
V gene: TRBV5-6
J gene: TRBJ1-2

CDR3 DNA: TGCAGTGCTAGAGGGGGGCGGAGCTACACCTTC
CDR3 protein: CSARGGRSYTF
D gene: -
clone size: -
V gene: TRBV20-1
J gene: TRBJ1-2

CDR3 DNA: TGTGCCAGCAGCGTAGCGGCGGCCTCCTTCAAAAACATTCAGTACTTC
CDR3 protein: CASSVAAASFKNIQYF
D gene: -
clone size: -
V gene: TRBV9
J gene: TRBJ2-4